The rows below give T cell receptor beta chains drawn from one sample of a study of neoadjuvant anti-PD-1 for oral cavity cancer. Measured with immunoSEQ multiplex PCR; TCRdb has only the in-frame clones, and not every one. The sample has around 70,000 clones; around 83% are singletons. This specimen was PBMCs, taken after nivolumab (anti-PD-1) treatment. All receptors derive from a person between 40 and 85 years old with oral cavity squamous cell carcinoma. Each CDR3 is given without its conserved first and last residue. Each record gives: CDR3 protein, V gene, D gene. The D gene is left open where the match is weak.

CDR3aa: ASSLTGGHNQPQH; v_gene: TRBV6-4; d_gene: TRBD1
CDR3aa: SARRDNEQF; v_gene: TRBV20-1; d_gene: NA
CDR3aa: ASSYRDREYEQY; v_gene: TRBV6-5; d_gene: TRBD1
CDR3aa: ASTDRVTGANVLT; v_gene: TRBV11-2; d_gene: TRBD1
CDR3aa: ASSFELAGGTGNIQY; v_gene: TRBV5-6; d_gene: TRBD2
CDR3aa: ASSPTGLAYEQY; v_gene: TRBV27; d_gene: TRBD1
CDR3aa: ASSPGGPGVDTQY; v_gene: TRBV28; d_gene: TRBD2
CDR3aa: ASSLQGAEEKLF; v_gene: TRBV2; d_gene: TRBD1
CDR3aa: ASSLEANSGNTIY; v_gene: TRBV5-8; d_gene: NA
CDR3aa: ASSLMTGELF; v_gene: TRBV5-6; d_gene: NA
CDR3aa: ATRGSGEQY; v_gene: TRBV27; d_gene: NA
CDR3aa: ASLPTLVDTGELF; v_gene: TRBV6-5; d_gene: NA
CDR3aa: ASSEGYRGHQPQH; v_gene: TRBV6-1; d_gene: NA
CDR3aa: ATRYWQTNTEAF; v_gene: TRBV28; d_gene: NA
CDR3aa: ASSIVGTGARTQH; v_gene: TRBV19; d_gene: TRBD1
CDR3aa: ASSLGGTGDQPQH; v_gene: TRBV2; d_gene: TRBD1
CDR3aa: ASSLDREAEAF; v_gene: TRBV5-4; d_gene: TRBD1
CDR3aa: ASSRVRDRVERETQY; v_gene: TRBV2; d_gene: TRBD1
CDR3aa: ASSLGTNSGANVLT; v_gene: TRBV7-9; d_gene: NA
CDR3aa: ASSLYVETSGSDTQY; v_gene: TRBV7-8; d_gene: TRBD2
CDR3aa: ASSATGLNSNQPQH; v_gene: TRBV6-6; d_gene: NA
CDR3aa: AWSGQKEAF; v_gene: TRBV30; d_gene: NA
CDR3aa: ASSRPGASGGNEQF; v_gene: TRBV4-1; d_gene: TRBD2
CDR3aa: ASSYSTGTEQY; v_gene: TRBV14; d_gene: NA
CDR3aa: ASSFPDQRGETQY; v_gene: TRBV7-8; d_gene: NA
CDR3aa: ASSTRLVGSGELF; v_gene: TRBV9; d_gene: NA
CDR3aa: ASSLHRREGSYEQY; v_gene: TRBV5-8; d_gene: TRBD2
CDR3aa: ASSPPLQAPETQY; v_gene: TRBV18; d_gene: NA
CDR3aa: ASGAATNEKLF; v_gene: TRBV5-4; d_gene: NA
CDR3aa: ASSALPSGTTFEQY; v_gene: TRBV9; d_gene: TRBD2
CDR3aa: ASSLGTKNTGELF; v_gene: TRBV5-8; d_gene: NA
CDR3aa: ASSEGQGSNEQF; v_gene: TRBV5-1; d_gene: TRBD1
CDR3aa: ASSYKSEGLSGANVLT; v_gene: TRBV4-1; d_gene: NA
CDR3aa: ASSSPVPGGPDTQY; v_gene: TRBV28; d_gene: NA
CDR3aa: ASSLGQINEKLF; v_gene: TRBV28; d_gene: TRBD1
CDR3aa: ASSEEDNEQF; v_gene: TRBV10-2; d_gene: NA
CDR3aa: ASSFTGELF; v_gene: TRBV6-1; d_gene: NA
CDR3aa: ASSANRGTGQY; v_gene: TRBV19; d_gene: TRBD1
CDR3aa: ASSSYGGFTDTQY; v_gene: TRBV5-1; d_gene: NA
CDR3aa: ASRLNPDISNYGYT; v_gene: TRBV5-1; d_gene: NA
CDR3aa: ASSGGAGEQY; v_gene: TRBV2; d_gene: NA
CDR3aa: ASSPGSGASGYGYT; v_gene: TRBV18; d_gene: NA
CDR3aa: ASSVGPGGVAGDEQY; v_gene: TRBV9; d_gene: TRBD2
CDR3aa: ASSTEPPGQGYYGYT; v_gene: TRBV28; d_gene: TRBD1